The T cell receptor (beta chain) under discussion was sequenced for a study of blood T cells in healthy people across ages. Study results and caveats: Samples with more naive T cells showed higher observed beta diversity.

Combining a sample-barcoded 5' primer with a J-beta primer mix, a second PCR ran for roughly 6 to 11 cycles. MiXCR was run by TCRdb on the 5' RACE reads, yielding one entry per CDR3 protein. The sample carries roughly 1,300,000 distinct CDR3 sequences, roughly 59% recorded once. Concerning this clonotype itself: Antigen specificity is unknown.

The germline V and J ends were trimmed by 5 bases and 2 bases, with 11 bases remaining between them. This CDR3 is built from 14 residues. Germline V gene lookup returns CDR1 SGHTA and CDR2 FQGNSA. This sequence was found in a man younger than 30 in good health. This rearrangement joins TRBV7-2 to TRBJ2-3; D assignment may be TRBD1 or TRBD2 (5 bases each). What was sequenced was blood. The CDR3 loop is CASSQTGATDTQYF. The DNA of the CDR3 is TGTGCCAGCAGCCAAACCGGGGCCACAGATACGCAGTATTTT.